These 18 T cell receptor beta chains share one sample of origin, sequenced in a study of cytomegalovirus exposure and HLA in healthy donors. The study ran its PCR with 60 Vbeta and 13 Jbeta primers. TCRdb keeps only in-frame clones here, not all; method: immunoSEQ multiplex PCR. The repertoire holds 80,000 or so clones, with under 80% as singletons. What was sequenced was PBMCs. The receptor set was obtained from a man under 40 in good health and CMV-seropositive.

This sequence joins TRBV2 and TRBJ1-5, with D perhaps matching TRBD1 (5 bases). CDR1 and CDR2 (germline): SNHLY, FYNNEI. V was trimmed by 7 bases and J by 3 bases, leaving 7 bases between them. The CDR3 consists of 12 residues. CDR3 sequence (DNA): TGTGCCAGCACAGGGCCCAATCAGCCCCAGCATTTT. The encoded protein is CASTGPNQPQHF.

The rearrangement uses TRBV10-3 and TRBJ1-6; 11 positions agree with TRBD1. The CDR3 spans 16 residues. CDR1 and CDR2 from the germline V gene are ENHRY and SYGVKD. With 3 bases clipped from V and 6 bases from J, the junction kept 4 bases outside the gene matches. The CDR3 DNA reads as TGTGCCATCAGTGAAGGGACAGGGGGTATTAATTCACCCCTCCACTTT. Translation: CAISEGTGGINSPLHF.

The chain has TRBV6-1 and TRBJ1-5; 7 bases map to TRBD1. Germline lookup yields CDR1 MNHNS and CDR2 SASEGT. CDR3 size: 15 residues. Trimming removed 4 bases from V and 3 bases from J; junction bases left unmatched: 6. CDR3 amino acids: CASSGDRVHNQPQHF. CDR3 DNA sequence: TGTGCCAGCAGTGGAGACAGGGTGCACAATCAGCCCCAGCATTTT.

V and J are TRBV14 and TRBJ2-2; 10 bases map to TRBD2. Looked up from germline, CDR1 is SGHDN and CDR2 is FVKESK. V lost 4 bases to trimming and J lost 7 bases; unmatched junction nucleotides: 6. The CDR3 covers 15 residues. The DNA for the CDR3 is TGTGCCAGCAGCCCTATAGCGGGAGGAGTCGGGGAGCTGTTTTTT. This translates into CASSPIAGGVGELFF.

This rearrangement joins TRBV7-9 to TRBJ2-5; D gene unclear. This CDR3 region has 11 residues. V was trimmed by 4 bases and J by 3 bases, leaving 3 bases between them. Germline loops: CDR1 SEHNR, CDR2 FQNEAQ (reference sequence). The CDR3 DNA sequence: TGTGCCAGCAGCTCCAAAGAGACCCAGTACTTC. Its protein product is CASSSKETQYF.

This clone was counted only a few times. The chain is built from TRBV30 and TRBJ1-2; TRBD1 might be the D (6 bases). With 2 bases removed from V and 8 bases from J, the gap between germline ends came to 15 bases. Germline V CDR1 and CDR2: GTSNPN, SVGIG (reference sequence). The CDR3 has 13 residues. The CDR3 is CAWSQNPQGGYTF. The CDR3 DNA reads as TGTGCCTGGAGTCAGAACCCCCAGGGGGGCTACACCTTC. Complete variable domain (other parts from reference TRBV30 and TRBJ1-2): SQTIHQWPATLVQPVGSPLSLECTVEGTSNPNLYWYRQAAGRGLQLLFYSVGIGQISSEVPQNLSASRPQDRQFILSSKKLLLSDSGFYLCAWSQNPQGGYTFGSGTRLTVV.

On this clone: One end of the junction is discordant with germline, which a read error may explain. The chain links TRBV6-5 to TRBJ1-6; D unclear. The V gene's germline CDR1 is MNHEY and CDR2 SVGAGI. This CDR3 is built from 14 residues. In nucleotides, the CDR3 is TGTGCCACTGCACAGAGCTCCTATAATTCACCCCTCAACTTT. This codes for CATAQSSYNSPLNF.

V gene TRBV27 combines with J gene TRBJ2-5; 8 bases are shared with TRBD2. This CDR3 region has 16 residues. Unmatched junction bases numbered 15, after V lost 7 bases and J lost 5 bases. CDR1 is MNHEY and CDR2 is SMNVEV in the germline V gene (reference sequence). Written as DNA, the CDR3 is TGTGCCAGCATCCTAGGGTTGACGGGAGGGCCGGAGACCCAGTACTTC. Its protein is CASILGLTGGPETQYF.

The chain joins TRBV5-1 to TRBJ1-5, with D possibly being TRBD1 (5 bases). Germline V gives CDR1 SGHRS, CDR2 YFSETQ. Deletions cut 0 bases from V and 0 bases from J, with 7 bases between. The CDR3 consists of 15 residues. CDR3 sequence (DNA): TGCGCCAGCAGCTTGGTAGGGGATAGCAATCAGCCCCAGCATTTT. Protein product: CASSLVGDSNQPQHF.

The chain links TRBV10-3 to TRBJ2-1; D perhaps matches TRBD2 (6 bases). Germline CDR1 ENHRY, CDR2 SYGVKD. V shed 7 bases and J shed 3 bases, with 13 bases lying between them. The CDR3 is made up of 14 amino acids. The DNA of the CDR3 is TGTGCCATCACCAAGGGCGGGATCTACAATGAGCAGTTCTTC. The encoded protein is CAITKGGIYNEQFF.

The chain uses TRBV4-1 and TRBJ2-3; 7 bases are shared with TRBD2. This CDR3 comprises 15 residues. Germline CDR1 reads MGHRA; CDR2 reads YSYEKL. V dropped 6 bases and J dropped 1; count of bases not matched to a gene: 7. The CDR3 coding sequence is TGCGCCAGCAGGGGGGGGAAAGCTCGCACAGATACGCAGTATTTT. This gives the protein CASRGGKARTDTQYF.

DNA for the CDR3: TGTGCCAGCACCCATTTTGGGGGGGCGGACGCCGGGGAGCTGTTTTTT. Protein product: CASTHFGGADAGELFF. The V call is TRBV7-8, the J call TRBJ2-2, with a weak D call TRBD2 (7 bases). The CDR3 loop spans 16 amino acids. Germline CDR1 is SGHVS and CDR2 is FQNEAQ. The V end lost 7 bases, the J end lost 6 bases, and 21 bases lay between the germline ends.

The chain uses TRBV11-3 and TRBJ2-5; D unresolved. Germline CDR1 SGHNT, CDR2 YENEEA. The CDR3 extends over 13 amino acids. V was clipped by 1 base and J by 5 bases, with 8 bases between them. The DNA for the CDR3 is TGTGCCAGCAGCTTAGGTAGCATGGAGACCCAGTACTTC. This translates into CASSLGSMETQYF.

The DNA of the CDR3 is TGTGCCAGTAGTATACCAAGGACTTCAACCGGGGAGCTGTTTTTT. This encodes CASSIPRTSTGELFF. The chain recombines TRBV19 with TRBJ2-2, with D possibly matching TRBD2 (5 bases). V dropped 2 bases and J dropped 5 bases, with 12 bases sitting between them. CDR1 and CDR2 from the germline V gene are LNHDA and SQIVND (reference sequence). The CDR3 totals 15 residues.

The J gene is TRBJ2-2, the V gene TRBV5-6; 9 positions agree with TRBD2. In germline, CDR1 is SGHDT, CDR2 YYEEEE. The CDR3 is 16 residues long. Trimming at V came to 0 bases and at J to 2 bases, leaving 2 bases not matched to a gene. CDR3 DNA sequence: TGTGCCAGCAGCTTGGGACTAGCGGTAAACACCGGGGAGCTGTTTTTT. Translation gives CASSLGLAVNTGELFF. Together with reference TRBV5-6 and TRBJ2-2, the CDR3 gives the full variable domain: DAGVTQSPTHLIKTRGQQVTLRCSPKSGHDTVSWYQQALGQGPQFIFQYYEEEERQRGNFPDRFSGHQFPNYSSELNVNALLLGDSALYLCASSLGLAVNTGELFFGEGSRLTVL.

This chain links TRBV5-1 with TRBJ2-1; TRBD2 matches at 10 bases. V gave up 2 bases and J gave up 1 base; unmatched junction bases: 9. There are 18 residues in the CDR3. Germline V gene data show CDR1 as SGHRS and CDR2 as YFSETQ. Written as DNA, the CDR3 is TGCGCCAGCAGCTTTCGAGCGGGAGGGCCCGGGTCCTACAATGAGCAGTTCTTC. Its protein product is CASSFRAGGPGSYNEQFF.

In its sample, this clone was seen a few times. The V call is TRBV7-3, the J call TRBJ2-1; TRBD2 might be the D (5 bases). CDR3 size: 14 residues. The V end lost 0 bases, the J end lost 6 bases, and 9 bases lay between the germline ends. Germline values: CDR1 SGHTA, CDR2 FQGTGA. The CDR3 sequence is CASSLTHGVNEQFF. CDR3 bases: TGTGCCAGCAGCTTAACTCACGGGGTCAATGAGCAGTTCTTC.

This clone has a handful of counts. The chain uses TRBV29-1 and TRBJ2-1; D possibly corresponds to TRBD1 (6 bases). The germline V gene encodes CDR1 SQVTM and CDR2 ANQGSEA. V shed 3 bases and J shed 0 bases, with 9 bases lying between them. The CDR3 is made up of 14 amino acids. The CDR3, as DNA: TGCAGCGTTGACAAAGGGGGCTCCTACAATGAGCAGTTCTTC. Protein: CSVDKGGSYNEQFF.